This TCR beta chain is drawn from a study of shared clonotypes between healthy human individuals. Study findings and constraints: It was observed that 5% to 6% of naive CD4 clonotypes were shared across four donors.

Germline V CDR1 and CDR2: MNHEY, SMNVEV (reference sequence). With 4 bases removed from V and 0 bases from J, the gap between germline ends came to 4 bases. CDR3 length equals 13 residues. Method: immunoSEQ multiplex PCR; TCRdb's copy keeps in-frame clones and lacks some. The sample carries roughly 500,000 clones, about 96% recorded once. A remark on this clone: What it binds is unknown.

The chain uses TRBV27 and TRBJ1-3; no clear D gene. The clonotype originates from a woman aged 25-40 years in good health. Sequencing input: naive CD4+ T cells sorted from blood. As for subset: CD45RA+ positively selected. The CDR3 spells CASSSHSGNTIYF. The DNA of the CDR3 is TGTGCCAGCAGTTCTCACTCTGGAAACACCATATATTTT.